The 17 T cell receptor beta chains below come from one sample, sequenced in a study of PD-1 blockade in classical Hodgkin lymphoma. Time point noted: cycle 4 day 1 (C4D1), after 6 weeks of nivolumab. Relapse after autologous stem cell transplantation occurred in every patient, and brentuximab vedotin exposure varied. Generated by immunoSEQ multiplex PCR, the TCRdb table keeps only in-frame clones and is missing some. The table includes about 49,000 clones, around 87% detected once. The specimen was peripheral blood mononuclear cells (PBMCs), collected before the fourth cycle of nivolumab. Every receptor here comes from a human donor with classical Hodgkin lymphoma.

The chain recombines TRBV11-2 with TRBJ2-7, with TRBD1 identical over 7 bases. J was trimmed by 3 bases and V by 5 bases; bases with no gene match: 4. Germline V gives CDR1 SGHAT, CDR2 FQNNGV. This CDR3 is 13 amino acids long. CDR3: CASSHNRGYEQYF. Here the CDR3 DNA reads TGTGCCAGCAGCCACAACAGGGGCTACGAGCAGTACTTC.

This chain links TRBV29-1 with TRBJ2-1; D gene unclear. CDR1 SQVTM and CDR2 ANQGSEA come from the germline V gene. The CDR3 is made up of 10 amino acids. The germline V and J ends were trimmed by 7 bases and 8 bases, with 9 bases remaining between them. DNA of the CDR3: TGCAGCGGGAGTTTGGATGAGCAGTTCTTC. It codes for CSGSLDEQFF.

The chain joins TRBV5-1 to TRBJ2-4; TRBD1 matches at 8 bases. The V segment lost 6 bases and the J segment 1 base; nucleotides outside the gene matches: 9. Germline lookup yields CDR1 SGHRS and CDR2 YFSETQ. The CDR3 length is 16 residues. The chain's CDR3 is CASKTFQGAAKNIQYF. CDR3 bases: TGCGCCAGCAAAACCTTCCAGGGGGCGGCCAAAAACATTCAGTACTTC.

This clone was picked up a small number of times. V is TRBV5-5 and J is TRBJ1-2, with D uncertain. The CDR3 loop spans 13 amino acids. V was trimmed by 2 bases and J by 7 bases, leaving 12 bases between them. Germline V lookup: CDR1 SGHKS, CDR2 YYEKEE (reference sequence). The CDR3 reads CASSFSQPLGYTF. CDR3 bases: TGTGCCAGCAGCTTTTCCCAGCCTCTTGGCTACACCTTC.

The rearrangement links TRBV11-3 to TRBJ1-3; D is uncertain. The germline V gene encodes CDR1 SGHNT and CDR2 YENEEA. Trimming left V 5 bases short and J 0 bases short, with 5 bases between. The CDR3 runs 13 residues. CDR3 region: CASSPDSGNTIYF. CDR3 DNA: TGTGCCAGCAGCCCAGACTCTGGAAACACCATATATTTT.

With respect to this clone: An end of the junction differs from the germline gene, which may be a read error. CDR3 sequence: CASSQDPHSYDQYF. The CDR3 bases are TGCGCCAGCAGCCAAGACCCTCACTCCTACGATCAGTACTTC. This chain uses TRBV4-1 with TRBJ2-7; no clear D gene. The CDR3 has 14 amino acids. The germline gives CDR1 MGHRA, CDR2 YSYEKL.

The chain uses TRBV5-1 and TRBJ2-3; 7 bases are a match to TRBD2. CDR1 and CDR2 (germline): SGHRS, YFSETQ. CDR3 length: 16 residues. The J segment lost 0 bases and the V segment lost 6 bases, leaving 10 bases of the junction unmatched. The CDR3 spells CASNRLADASTDTQYF. The CDR3 DNA follows: TGCGCCAGCAACAGGCTAGCGGATGCTAGCACAGATACGCAGTATTTT.

The chain recombines TRBV11-2 with TRBJ2-7, with D perhaps given as TRBD1 or TRBD2 (5 bases each). Trimming left V 9 bases short and J 4 bases short, with 16 bases between. CDR1 is SGHAT and CDR2 is FQNNGV in the germline V gene. The CDR3 loop spans 13 amino acids. The CDR3 spells CASTGTAFYEQYF. The CDR3 DNA sequence: TGTGCCAGTACCGGGACCGCTTTTTACGAGCAGTACTTC.

J is TRBJ2-7 and V is TRBV19; D gene ambiguous. The germline V gene encodes CDR1 LNHDA and CDR2 SQIVND (reference sequence). The CDR3 is made up of 13 amino acids. The ends were cut back, 1 base at V and 0 bases at J, with 4 bases in the middle. The CDR3 nucleotides read TGTGCCAGTAGTATAGGTTACTCCTACGAGCAGTACTTC. It translates to CASSIGYSYEQYF.

J is TRBJ2-7 and V is TRBV11-3; tentatively, D is TRBD2 (6 bases). V was clipped by 5 bases and J by 4 bases, with 24 bases between them. The CDR3 covers 17 residues. Germline values: CDR1 SGHNT, CDR2 YENEEA. CDR3 amino acids: CASSPSRGYMLFYEQYF. The CDR3 bases are TGTGCCAGCAGCCCTAGCCGGGGGTATATGCTCTTTTACGAGCAGTACTTC.

The genes are TRBV30 and TRBJ2-7, with 9 bases lining up with TRBD2. The CDR3 is 14 amino acids. Germline CDR1 GTSNPN, CDR2 SVGIG (reference sequence). Trimming removed 6 bases from V and 12 bases from J; junction bases left unmatched: 18. The CDR3 nucleotides are TGTGCCTGTGAGACCGGGACTAGCTACGCGGATCGGTACTTC. This encodes CACETGTSYADRYF.

The chain couples TRBV9 to TRBJ1-1, with D uncertain. Trimming cost V 0 bases and J 1 base, with 4 bases left between them. The CDR3 totals 13 residues. CDR1 and CDR2 (germline): SGDLS, YYNGEE. CDR3 DNA: TGTGCCAGCAGCGTAGCCTCGAACACTGAAGCTTTCTTT. Translating gives CASSVASNTEAFF.

V usage is TRBV29-1 and J usage is TRBJ2-7; 8 nucleotides align to TRBD2. Germline CDR1 is SQVTM and CDR2 is ANQGSEA. V trimming: 8 bases; J trimming: 5 bases; junction bases outside the gene matches: 11. CDR3 size: 13 residues. As DNA, the CDR3 is TGCAGCCACAACGGGGGGGGAAGTGACGAGCAGTACTTC. This translates into CSHNGGGSDEQYF.

The chain uses TRBV6-5 and TRBJ1-3, with a weak D call TRBD1 (6 bases). V dropped 6 bases and J dropped 0 bases, with 12 bases sitting between them. Looked up from germline, CDR1 is MNHEY and CDR2 is SVGAGI. The length of the CDR3 is 15 residues. CDR3 coding DNA: TGTGCCAGCAGCCGGGGGCTCCACTCTGGAAACACCATATATTTT. It translates to CASSRGLHSGNTIYF.

The chain joins TRBV10-3 to TRBJ1-4; a weak D match, TRBD1 (6 bases). Trimming stripped 0 bases from V and 11 bases from J, with 16 bases between. Germline CDR1 ENHRY, CDR2 SYGVKD. The CDR3 spans 15 residues. CDR3 bases: TGTGCCATCAGTGAGTCGATGGAGGGGGAAAGGAAACTGTTTTTT. Encoded protein: CAISESMEGERKLFF.

The chain links TRBV12-2 to TRBJ2-7; the table's TRBD2 call for D was not verified on the DNA. TRBV12-2 corresponds to a pseudogene. The CDR3 sequence is 18 residues long. The CDR3 bases are TGTGCAAGTCGCTCCTTAGCGGGAGGGGGACAGGGCCCCTACGAGCAGTACTTC. This codes for CASRSLAGGGQGPYEQYF.

This chain joins TRBV4-2 and TRBJ2-1; D not resolved. The CDR3 has 16 amino acids. V was trimmed by 1 base and J by 4 bases, leaving 14 bases between them. Germline assignment: CDR1 LGHNA and CDR2 YNFKEQ. CDR3 region: CASSQGGTEPYNEQFF. In nucleotides, the CDR3 is TGTGCCAGCAGCCAAGGAGGCACGGAACCTTACAATGAGCAGTTCTTC.